One sample yielded the 3 T cell receptor beta chains listed below, sequenced in a study of T cell repertoires in cytomegalovirus infection. MiXCR, run by TCRdb on the reads, gives a single entry per CDR3 protein. This table holds roughly 250,000 distinct CDR3 sequences, about 20% found once. Sequenced sample: CD8+ T cells from PBMCs. These receptor sequences come from a human donor in good health (CMV status not recorded). Some clones in this sample may be carry-over from other donors' samples.

The rearrangement uses TRBV7-9 and TRBJ1-1; no clear D gene. V lost 5 bases and J 8 bases, leaving 12 bases between the germline ends. This CDR3 comprises 12 residues. Germline CDR1 and CDR2: SEHNR and FQNEAQ (reference sequence). DNA of the CDR3: TGTGCCAGCAGCGAACCGCTCAGGGAAGCTTTCTTT. Protein: CASSEPLREAFF.

This chain connects TRBV28 to TRBJ1-1; tentative D call: TRBD1 (6 bases). The CDR3 is 15 residues long. V shed 4 bases and J shed 2 bases, with 14 bases lying between them. Germline values: CDR1 MDHEN, CDR2 SYDVKM. CDR3 amino acids: CASSSHRDLNTEAFF. In DNA form, the CDR3 reads TGTGCCAGCAGTTCGCACAGGGATTTAAACACTGAAGCTTTCTTT. Together with reference TRBV28 and TRBJ1-1, the CDR3 gives the full variable domain: DVKVTQSSRYLVKRTGEKVFLECVQDMDHENMFWYRQDPGLGLRLIYFSYDVKMKEKGDIPEGYSVSREKKERFSLILESASTNQTSMYLCASSSHRDLNTEAFFGQGTRLTVV.

This clonotype was counted a few times. The chain links TRBV29-1 to TRBJ2-3; D ambiguous. Trimming left V 1 base short and J 1 base short, with 9 bases between. The CDR3 is 14 residues long. Germline V lookup: CDR1 SQVTM, CDR2 ANQGSEA. The CDR3 here is CSVEGADGTDTQYF. DNA for the CDR3: TGCAGCGTTGAAGGGGCGGACGGCACAGATACGCAGTATTTT.